This TCR beta chain was found in a study of OX40 agonist ivuxolimab in advanced cancers. Background on the study: Hepatocellular carcinoma, melanoma, renal cell or head and neck cancer occurred in dose-escalation patients.

Details on this clone: Its antigen remains unidentified.

CDR3 length equals 15 residues. Germline V gives CDR1 SEHNR, CDR2 FQNEAQ (reference sequence). The V segment lost 1 base and the J segment 5 bases; nucleotides outside the gene matches: 7. Study results and limitations: Normalized T-cell clonal expansion was also low in some nonresponders.

Repertoires were generated with immunoSEQ multiplex PCR, while TCRdb's copy carries only in-frame clones and drops some. The data hold over 100,000 clones, with 90% to 95% observed a single time. The TCR sequence derives from an adult with an advanced solid tumor such as melanoma, head and neck, liver or kidney cancer. Sample: CD4+ or CD8+ T cells sorted from blood, taken in a trial of the OX40 agonist ivuxolimab. The chain uses TRBV7-9 and TRBJ1-2, with 7 bases fitting TRBD1. The CDR3 loop reads CASSLVGIQGYGYTF. The CDR3 nucleotides are TGTGCCAGCAGCTTAGTGGGCATACAGGGGTATGGCTACACCTTC. The entire variable domain, with the rest obtained from reference TRBV7-9 and TRBJ1-2, is as follows: DTGVSQNPRHKITKRGQNVTFRCDPISEHNRLYWYRQTLGQGPEFLTYFQNEAQLEKSRLLSDRFSAERPKGSFSTLEIQRTEQGDSAMYLCASSLVGIQGYGYTFGSGTRLTVV.